The 14 T cell receptor beta chains listed next were all sequenced from one sample in a study of Ad26.COV2.S vaccination and SARS-CoV-2 variants. The repertoire was sequenced with immunoSEQ multiplex PCR; TCRdb's copy has only in-frame clones and lacks some. Found here are about 94,000 clones, 82% of them singletons; the top ten hold 16%. The sample was peripheral blood, taken after recovery from COVID-19. The receptors originated from a human donor who had recovered from COVID-19.

V and J are TRBV7-3 and TRBJ1-1, with D maybe TRBD1 (6 bases). In germline, CDR1 is SGHTA, CDR2 FQGTGA. The CDR3 covers 13 residues. V gave up 3 bases and J gave up 6 bases, with 11 bases separating them. The CDR3 bases are TGTGCCAGCAGCTTCATTCAGGGGTCTGAAGCTTTCTTT. Its translation is CASSFIQGSEAFF.

The J gene is TRBJ2-1, the V gene TRBV28; 7 positions match TRBD2. Trimming took 6 bases from V and 0 from J; bases not matched to a gene: 11. Germline V gene lookup returns CDR1 MDHEN and CDR2 SYDVKM. This CDR3 comprises 17 residues. The CDR3 DNA follows: TGTGCCAGCAGAGATTTTACTAGCGCTAGCTCCTACAATGAGCAGTTCTTC. Translation gives CASRDFTSASSYNEQFF. Full variable domain (rest looked up from reference TRBV28 and TRBJ2-1): DVKVTQSSRYLVKRTGEKVFLECVQDMDHENMFWYRQDPGLGLRLIYFSYDVKMKEKGDIPEGYSVSREKKERFSLILESASTNQTSMYLCASRDFTSASSYNEQFFGPGTRLTVL.

CDR3 coding DNA: TGTGCCAGCAGTTTCGGGGGAGGGGAGACCCAGTACTTC. It is translated as CASSFGGGETQYF. This rearrangement joins TRBV28 to TRBJ2-5; 7 positions agree with TRBD2. The CDR3 has 13 residues. V dropped 3 bases and J dropped 5; count of bases not matched to a gene: 3. Germline V gives CDR1 MDHEN, CDR2 SYDVKM. The full variable domain, in which reference TRBV28 and TRBJ2-5 provide the parts outside the CDR3, is DVKVTQSSRYLVKRTGEKVFLECVQDMDHENMFWYRQDPGLGLRLIYFSYDVKMKEKGDIPEGYSVSREKKERFSLILESASTNQTSMYLCASSFGGGETQYFGPGTRLLVL.

This clone was found a few times. This chain joins TRBV15 and TRBJ1-2, with TRBD1 identical over 9 bases. The CDR3 consists of 16 residues. Germline CDR1 and CDR2: LNHNV and YYDKDF (reference sequence). V lost 0 bases to trimming and J lost 2 bases; unmatched junction nucleotides: 4. In nucleotides, the CDR3 is TGTGCCACCAGCAGAGAGGGACAGGGTCGGAACTATGGCTACACCTTC. It is translated as CATSREGQGRNYGYTF.

Notes on this clone: Other DNA sequences in this sample translate to the same CDR3. V usage is TRBV12-3 or TRBV12-4 and J usage is TRBJ2-5; maybe TRBD2 (6 bases). The CDR3 contains 13 residues. Trimming pared 2 bases from V and 4 bases from J, leaving 8 bases between. For the CDR3, the DNA is TGTGCCAGCAGTTTATCGGGGGTAGAGACCCAGTACTTC. This encodes CASSLSGVETQYF.

This clone has only one observation. The rearrangement joins TRBV29-1 to TRBJ1-1, with D perhaps matching TRBD1 (6 bases). There are 8 residues in the CDR3. Germline V CDR1 and CDR2: SQVTM, ANQGSEA. The germline V and J ends were trimmed by 6 bases and 10 bases, with 6 bases remaining between them. CDR3 sequence (DNA): TGCAGCGTGACAGGAGCTTTCTTT. Its translation: CSVTGAFF.

The chain recombines TRBV3-1 (or the pseudogene TRBV3-2) with TRBJ1-3; D gene ambiguous. The V gene's germline CDR1 is LGHDT and CDR2 YNNKEL (reference sequence). The CDR3 loop spans 12 amino acids. Trimming took 8 bases from V and 4 from J, leaving 9 bases between them. DNA of the CDR3: TGTGCCAGCGGGCCCGCCGGAAACACCATATATTTT. As protein: CASGPAGNTIYF.

This rearrangement joins TRBV4-3 to TRBJ2-3; no firm D call. From germline, CDR1 is LGHNA and CDR2 YSLEER. V dropped 0 bases and J dropped 4 bases, with 8 bases sitting between them. The CDR3 is 14 amino acids. The DNA of the CDR3 is TGCGCCAGCAGCCAAGACGACACCTCAGATACGCAGTATTTT. This codes for CASSQDDTSDTQYF.

The chain joins TRBV11-2 to TRBJ2-7, with D perhaps TRBD2 (7 bases). The germline V and J ends were trimmed by 7 bases and 7 bases, with 20 bases remaining between them. CDR1 and CDR2 from the germline V gene are SGHAT and FQNNGV. The CDR3 consists of 14 residues. This CDR3 reads CASKGGGRSLEQYF. CDR3 coding DNA: TGTGCCAGCAAGGGCGGGGGCCGCTCGTTAGAGCAGTACTTC.

V gene TRBV3-1 (or the pseudogene TRBV3-2) combines with J gene TRBJ2-7; tentative D call: TRBD1 (5 bases). The CDR3 spans 15 residues. Germline assignment: CDR1 LGHDT and CDR2 YNNKEL (reference sequence). Trimming cost V 0 bases and J 4 bases, with 13 bases left between them. CDR3 loop: CASSQDSRVGYEQYF. CDR3 in DNA: TGTGCCAGCAGCCAAGATAGCAGGGTTGGGTACGAGCAGTACTTC.

V gene TRBV6-5 combines with J gene TRBJ1-5; 8 nucleotides align to TRBD1. The CDR3 runs to 12 residues. The ends lost 10 bases at V and 7 bases at J; junction bases unmatched: 6. Germline lookup yields CDR1 MNHEY and CDR2 SVGAGI. The CDR3 reads CAISGGGQPQHF. In nucleotides, the CDR3 is TGTGCCATCTCAGGGGGCGGGCAGCCCCAGCATTTT.

The genes are TRBV13 and TRBJ1-5; D ambiguous. V was trimmed by 5 bases and J by 7 bases, leaving 15 bases between them. Per the germline V gene, CDR1 is PRHDT and CDR2 is FYEKMQ (reference sequence). The CDR3 covers 14 residues. CDR3 sequence (DNA): TGTGCCAGCAGCATTAACCCGGTGGGGCAGCCCCAGCATTTT. It translates to CASSINPVGQPQHF.

The chain links TRBV6-5 to TRBJ2-7; TRBD1 might be the D (6 bases). Trimming left V 6 bases short and J 4 bases short, with 13 bases between. Germline V CDR1 and CDR2: MNHEY, SVGAGI. This CDR3 is 13 amino acids long. In DNA form, the CDR3 reads TGTGCCAGCAGGCCCGGGACACTTTACGAGCAGTACTTC. Protein: CASRPGTLYEQYF.

J is TRBJ1-1 and V is TRBV12-3 or TRBV12-4; TRBD1 matches at 8 bases. The J segment lost 7 bases and the V segment lost 8 bases, leaving 9 bases of the junction unmatched. This CDR3 has 13 residues. The CDR3 nucleotides are TGTGCCAGCCGCACTACAGGGGGGATTGAAGCTTTCTTT. Translation: CASRTTGGIEAFF.